This T cell receptor (beta chain) is drawn from a study of T cells in localized non-small cell lung cancer. Of note for this clone: Its antigen is unidentified.

Findings of the study overall: Adjacent uninvolved lung had the highest clonality, suggesting focused antigen responses. Researchers found a median around 50 of the top 100 tumor clones in adjacent lung. Investigators sequenced only a single tumor region, leaving heterogeneity possible.

Here immunoSEQ multiplex PCR was the method, and the copy in TCRdb shows in-frame clones only, minus some. The sample shows 20,000 to 30,000 clones, roughly 80% of them seen only once. Sequences were derived from peripheral blood, sampled before any cancer treatment. This receptor was identified in a man aged 40 to 69 with stage III squamous cell lung carcinoma.

CDR3 coding DNA: TGTGCCAGCTCACCACCCGAAGGCTACACTGAAGCTTTCTTT. This codes for CASSPPEGYTEAFF. This chain links TRBV18 with TRBJ1-1; no firm D call. The CDR3 contains 14 residues. Germline loops: CDR1 KGHSH, CDR2 LQKENI. V lost 0 bases to trimming and J lost 3 bases, with 8 bases between them.